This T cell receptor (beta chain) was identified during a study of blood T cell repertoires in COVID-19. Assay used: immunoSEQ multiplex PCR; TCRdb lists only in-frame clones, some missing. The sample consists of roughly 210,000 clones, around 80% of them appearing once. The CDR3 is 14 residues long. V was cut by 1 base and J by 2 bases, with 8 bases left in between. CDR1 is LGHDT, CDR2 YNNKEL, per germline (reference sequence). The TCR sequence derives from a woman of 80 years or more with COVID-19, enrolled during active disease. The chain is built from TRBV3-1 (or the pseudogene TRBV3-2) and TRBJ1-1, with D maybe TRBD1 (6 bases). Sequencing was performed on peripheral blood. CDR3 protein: CASSQGQVNTEAFF. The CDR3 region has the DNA TGTGCCAGCAGCCAAGGACAGGTTAACACTGAAGCTTTCTTT.